Presented here are 32 T cell receptor beta chains from one specimen sequenced in a study of vaccination and CD4 T cells after COVID-19. These receptors are not linked to any known antigen. Stated treatment: approximately nine-day PBMC culture with coronavirus spike peptide pools or control peptides (ViraFEST assay). Sequence data for DNA of cultured CD4+ T cells were generated by the Oncomine TCR Beta short-read assay. TCRdb re-analysed the PCR reads in MiXCR, keeping a single row per CDR3 protein. The sample gives nearly 20,000 distinct CDR3 sequences, 65% to 80% of which show up once; 17% is in the top ten. The sequencing here drew on CD4+ T cells from blood, cultured in vitro, taken after SARS-CoV-2 vaccination. The receptors were sampled from a human donor who received a COVID-19 vaccine.

The chain is built from TRBV6-1 and TRBJ1-1; 10 bases are shared with TRBD1. V dropped 8 bases and J dropped 6; count of bases not matched to a gene: 9. CDR3 length: 14 residues. Germline V gene data show CDR1 as MNHNS and CDR2 as SASEGT. The CDR3 sequence is CASERQGARAEAFF. The CDR3 DNA reads as TGTGCCAGCGAGAGACAGGGGGCCCGCGCTGAAGCTTTCTTT.

This sequence joins TRBV20-1 and TRBJ2-5, with 12 nucleotides matching TRBD2. The germline CDR1 and CDR2 sequences are DFQATT and SNEGSKA (reference sequence). This CDR3 is built from 13 residues. V lost 5 bases, J lost 5 bases, and 3 bases stayed unmatched. The CDR3 region is CSARTSGAETQYF. CDR3 coding DNA: TGCAGTGCTCGGACTAGCGGGGCCGAGACCCAGTACTTC.

The table lists this clonotype with a few counts. V gene TRBV30 combines with J gene TRBJ2-2; D ambiguous. Germline V CDR1 and CDR2: GTSNPN, SVGIG (reference sequence). CDR3 length equals 15 residues. V shed 0 bases and J shed 2 bases, with 10 bases lying between them. CDR3 residues: CAWSVLGRNTGELFF. The CDR3 bases are TGTGCCTGGAGTGTACTTGGCCGTAACACCGGGGAGCTGTTTTTT.

The rearrangement uses TRBV11-3 and TRBJ1-2; possible D gene TRBD1, 6 bases. The V gene lost 0 bases and the J gene lost 1 base, with 9 bases spanning the gap. Per germline, CDR1 SGHNT and CDR2 YENEEA. The CDR3 has 15 amino acids. For the CDR3, the DNA is TGTGCCAGCAGCTTAGACGGGACAAATAACTATGGCTACACCTTC. Translated, it gives CASSLDGTNNYGYTF.

This chain links TRBV10-2 with TRBJ1-6, with D hard to call. V gave up 4 bases and J gave up 6 bases, with 7 bases separating them. CDR3 size: 13 residues. Looked up from germline, CDR1 is WSHSY and CDR2 is SAAADI. This CDR3 is CASSVEGNSPLHF. As DNA, the CDR3 is TGCGCCAGCAGTGTAGAGGGTAATTCACCCCTCCACTTT.

This clonotype was detected only once. V and J are TRBV6-1 and TRBJ2-3, with 10 bases matching TRBD1. V lost 5 bases and J lost 5; bases outside the gene matches: 1. The V gene's germline CDR1 is MNHNS and CDR2 SASEGT. The CDR3 has 13 amino acids. CDR3 sequence (DNA): TGTGCCAGCAGTCGGGACAGGGGAGATACGCAGTATTTT. Amino acid sequence: CASSRDRGDTQYF.

The chain recombines TRBV15 with TRBJ2-3; possibly TRBD2 for D (5 bases). Trimming pared 0 bases from V and 4 bases from J, leaving 11 bases between. This CDR3 has 15 residues. Germline CDR1 LNHNV, CDR2 YYDKDF (reference sequence). In DNA form, the CDR3 reads TGTGCCACCAGCAGAGACCCCGCAGCGGCAGATACGCAGTATTTT. This translates into CATSRDPAAADTQYF.

In this sample, this clonotype turned up a few times. The CDR3 reads CASSFGVGTEAFF. CDR3 bases: TGTGCCAGCAGTTTCGGGGTGGGCACTGAAGCTTTCTTT. The chain has TRBV12-3 or TRBV12-4 and TRBJ1-1; D remains unclear. CDR3 size: 13 residues. V lost 3 bases and J 4 bases, leaving 9 bases between the germline ends.

The V and J genes are TRBV7-6 and TRBJ2-3; no clear D. This CDR3 region has 13 residues. Germline lookup yields CDR1 SGHVS and CDR2 FNYEAQ. The ends were cut back, 9 bases at V and 2 bases at J, with 12 bases in the middle. Here the CDR3 reads CASGPPHTDTQYF. The CDR3 coding sequence is TGTGCCAGTGGGCCCCCCCACACAGATACGCAGTATTTT.

Only a few counts were recorded for this clonotype. This rearrangement joins TRBV27 to TRBJ1-5, with D perhaps matching TRBD1 (5 bases). CDR1 and CDR2 from the germline V gene are MNHEY and SMNVEV (reference sequence). The CDR3 totals 14 residues. V was pared by 5 bases and J by 7 bases, with 15 bases between. For the CDR3, the DNA is TGTGCCAGCAGTGTGACAGATAGTAGCCAGCCCCAGCATTTT. It is translated as CASSVTDSSQPQHF.

V usage is TRBV11-3 and J usage is TRBJ2-5; D might be TRBD1 (6 bases). The CDR3 length is 13 residues. V was cut by 1 base and J by 4 bases, with 7 bases left in between. The germline V gene has CDR1 SGHNT and CDR2 YENEEA. The CDR3 sequence is CASSLAGAETQYF. CDR3 in DNA: TGTGCCAGCAGCTTAGCAGGGGCAGAGACCCAGTACTTC.

The rearrangement links TRBV7-6 to TRBJ1-2; 11 nucleotides line up with TRBD1. Germline CDR1 is SGHVS and CDR2 is FNYEAQ. The CDR3 totals 15 residues. J gave up 7 bases and V 1 base, and 5 bases lay outside the gene matches. Here the CDR3 reads CASSLDGQGARGYTF. CDR3 bases: TGTGCCAGCAGCTTAGATGGACAGGGGGCGCGTGGCTACACCTTC.

The chain is built from TRBV24-1 and TRBJ2-3; 13 bases line up with TRBD2. CDR3 length: 15 amino acids. Germline V lookup: CDR1 KGHDR, CDR2 SFDVKD. V dropped 9 bases and J dropped 1; count of bases not matched to a gene: 3. CDR3 sequence reads: CATGGTSGGTDTQYF. DNA of the CDR3: TGTGCCACCGGGGGGACTAGCGGGGGCACAGATACGCAGTATTTT.

The rearrangement uses TRBV15 and TRBJ1-5; D may be TRBD1 (5 bases). Germline V gene sequence: CDR1 LNHNV, CDR2 YYDKDF (reference sequence). This CDR3 region has 16 residues. Trimming pared 0 bases from V and 1 base from J, leaving 10 bases between. The CDR3 coding sequence is TGTGCCACCAGCAGAGAGATATCAGGGAGCAATCAGCCCCAGCATTTT. This codes for CATSREISGSNQPQHF.

The V gene is TRBV6-4, the J gene TRBJ1-1; weak D call: TRBD1 (6 bases). The length of the CDR3 is 16 residues. V lost 0 bases and J lost 3, with 14 bases in between. In germline, CDR1 is MRHNA, CDR2 SNTAGT. CDR3 residues: CASSDSDSPFDTEAFF. The CDR3 nucleotides are TGTGCCAGCAGTGACTCGGACAGTCCCTTCGACACTGAAGCTTTCTTT.

This rearrangement joins TRBV12-3 or TRBV12-4 to TRBJ2-5; 12 nucleotides line up with TRBD1. The CDR3 extends over 16 amino acids. Trimming removed 6 bases from V and 5 bases from J; junction bases left unmatched: 10. The CDR3, as DNA: TGTGCCAGCAGCTCCAAATCCGGGACAGGGGGCGAGACCCAGTACTTC. It encodes CASSSKSGTGGETQYF.

The rearrangement links TRBV20-1 to TRBJ2-1; 8 bases agree with TRBD1. The ends lost 1 base at V and 8 bases at J; junction bases unmatched: 10. This CDR3 has 15 amino acids. The germline V gene has CDR1 DFQATT and CDR2 SNEGSKA (reference sequence). CDR3 amino acids: CSARASRGQSYEQFF. CDR3 coding DNA: TGCAGTGCTAGAGCCTCCAGGGGGCAGAGCTATGAGCAGTTCTTC.

The J gene is TRBJ2-1, the V gene TRBV6-4; 7 nucleotides match TRBD1. J lost 4 bases, V lost 4 bases, and 13 bases had no gene match. Looked up from germline, CDR1 is MRHNA and CDR2 is SNTAGT. The CDR3 runs to 17 residues. The CDR3 DNA is TGTGCCAGCAGTGCCTCAAATGGGACAGTTCTTTACAATGAGCAGTTCTTC. Protein sequence: CASSASNGTVLYNEQFF.

The chain joins TRBV20-1 to TRBJ1-2; TRBD1 might be the D (5 bases). This CDR3 spans 13 amino acids. CDR1 is DFQATT, CDR2 SNEGSKA, per germline (reference sequence). The V and J ends lost 6 bases and 0 bases respectively, with 11 bases between them. CDR3 amino acids: CSAGAPTNYGYTF. CDR3 coding DNA: TGCAGTGCAGGGGCTCCAACTAACTATGGCTACACCTTC.

This clonotype was detected a few times. This chain uses TRBV27 with TRBJ2-1; D perhaps matches TRBD2 (6 bases). Germline lookup yields CDR1 MNHEY and CDR2 SMNVEV (reference sequence). The CDR3 is made up of 14 amino acids. Trimming took 8 bases from V and 0 from J, leaving 11 bases between them. CDR3 amino acids: CASGAGNSYNEQFF. DNA for the CDR3: TGTGCCAGCGGCGCGGGGAACTCCTACAATGAGCAGTTCTTC.

Points on this clonotype: Germline and junction disagree at one end, which may indicate a read error. The V and J genes are TRBV2 and TRBJ1-5, with D unclear. This CDR3 spans 15 amino acids. Germline CDR1 reads SNHLY; CDR2 reads FYNNEI. CDR3: CASSDLGQLNQAQHF. The DNA of the CDR3 is TGTGCCAGCAGTGATCTTGGGCAGCTCAATCAGGCCCAGCATTTT.

This clonotype was seen a few times. The chain combines TRBV19 with TRBJ1-1; 7 bases map to TRBD1. With 6 bases clipped from V and 3 bases from J, the junction kept 4 bases outside the gene matches. The germline CDR1 and CDR2 sequences are LNHDA and SQIVND (reference sequence). This CDR3 has 13 residues. This CDR3 reads CASRDQGDTEAFF. The CDR3 DNA reads TGTGCCAGTAGGGATCAGGGGGACACTGAAGCTTTCTTT.

The V gene is TRBV6-1, the J gene TRBJ1-6; D unclear. From germline, CDR1 is MNHNS and CDR2 SASEGT. The CDR3 is made up of 15 amino acids. Trimming took 0 bases from V and 0 from J, leaving 3 bases between them. DNA for the CDR3: TGTGCCAGCAGTGAAGCGAGCTCCTATAATTCACCCCTCCACTTT. Translation: CASSEASSYNSPLHF.

The CDR3 DNA sequence: TGCGCCAGCAGGGGGAGAACGATGAACACTGAAGCTTTCTTT. Residues: CASRGRTMNTEAFF. The chain is built from TRBV4-1 and TRBJ1-1, with D hard to call. V shed 6 bases and J shed 0 bases, with 11 bases lying between them. This CDR3 is 14 amino acids long. CDR1 is MGHRA, CDR2 YSYEKL, per germline.

This chain links TRBV6-1 with TRBJ1-5, with 8 bases identical to TRBD1. The CDR3 extends over 17 amino acids. Germline V lookup: CDR1 MNHNS, CDR2 SASEGT. The V segment lost 2 bases and the J segment 4 bases; nucleotides outside the gene matches: 10. CDR3 in amino acids: CASSERSPRQGNQPQHF. In DNA, the CDR3 is TGTGCCAGCAGTGAAAGATCTCCGAGACAGGGGAATCAGCCCCAGCATTTT.

The chain joins TRBV27 to TRBJ2-1; 7 positions match TRBD2. The germline V gene encodes CDR1 MNHEY and CDR2 SMNVEV (reference sequence). CDR3 length equals 13 residues. Trimming removed 2 bases from V and 6 bases from J; junction bases left unmatched: 1. The CDR3 here is CASSLVAGNEQFF. The CDR3, as DNA: TGTGCCAGCAGTTTAGTAGCGGGCAATGAGCAGTTCTTC.

The gene calls are TRBV15 and TRBJ2-3, with 14 bases fitting TRBD2. V shed 3 bases, J shed 4 bases, and the junction held 0 bases outside the gene matches. This CDR3 contains 15 residues. CDR1 and CDR2 from the germline V gene are LNHNV and YYDKDF (reference sequence). The CDR3 nucleotides are TGTGCCACCAGCAGGGGACTAGCGGGGGCAGATACGCAGTATTTT. Amino acids: CATSRGLAGADTQYF.

In this sample, this clonotype turned up a few times. CDR3 DNA sequence: TGTGCCAGCAGCCTGGGACAGGGGGCCCCCGCCTACGAGCAGTACTTC. It is translated as CASSLGQGAPAYEQYF. The rearrangement uses TRBV7-6 and TRBJ2-7; 12 bases match TRBD1. CDR3 size: 16 residues. Germline CDR1 SGHVS, CDR2 FNYEAQ. V lost 5 bases, J lost 2 bases, and 7 bases stayed unmatched. The full variable domain, completed using reference TRBV7-6 and TRBJ2-7, is GAGVSQSPRYKVTKRGQDVALRCDPISGHVSLYWYRQALGQGPEFLTYFNYEAQQDKSGLPNDRFSAERPEGSISTLTIQRTEQRDSAMYRCASSLGQGAPAYEQYFGPGTRLTVT.

This clonotype came up a few times. The V and J genes are TRBV14 and TRBJ2-3, with TRBD2 as a possible D gene (7 bases). The CDR3 extends over 15 amino acids. Germline CDR1 is SGHDN and CDR2 is FVKESK. Deletions cut 1 base from V and 0 bases from J, with 8 bases between. The CDR3 protein is CASSQGGGSTDTQYF. The CDR3 bases are TGTGCCAGCAGCCAAGGGGGGGGCAGCACAGATACGCAGTATTTT.

The chain employs TRBV5-1 and TRBJ1-1; TRBD1 agrees at 7 bases. The CDR3 runs 13 residues. CDR1 and CDR2 (germline): SGHRS, YFSETQ. V gave up 6 bases and J gave up 8 bases; unmatched junction bases: 10. The CDR3 here is CASTVNPGQEAFF. CDR3 DNA sequence: TGCGCCAGCACCGTTAATCCGGGACAGGAAGCTTTCTTT.

This clonotype has more than one count but fewer than ten. V gene TRBV10-1 combines with J gene TRBJ2-7; tentative D call: TRBD2 (6 bases). Per germline, CDR1 WNHNN and CDR2 SYGVQD (reference sequence). The V and J ends lost 5 bases and 4 bases respectively, with 12 bases between them. The CDR3 contains 13 residues. This CDR3 is CASSRSGGYEQYF. DNA for the CDR3: TGCGCCAGCAGTCGGAGCGGAGGGTACGAGCAGTACTTC.

The chain links TRBV6-1 to TRBJ1-2; 7 bases match TRBD1. Looked up from germline, CDR1 is MNHNS and CDR2 is SASEGT. The CDR3 runs 14 residues. V was clipped by 6 bases and J by 4 bases; unmatched bases: 8. The CDR3 sequence is CASRYNRGGYGYTF. CDR3 nucleotide sequence: TGTGCCAGCAGATATAACAGGGGAGGCTATGGCTACACCTTC.